Listed here are 19 T cell receptor beta chains from one sample, sequenced in a study of cytomegalovirus exposure and HLA in healthy donors. PCR involved 60 Vbeta and 13 Jbeta primers. Profiled with immunoSEQ multiplex PCR; TCRdb holds only in-frame clones, not every one. Of about 160,000 clones listed, roughly four fifths are singletons. The sample taken for sequencing was PBMCs. These receptors came from a man younger than 35 in good health and CMV-seronegative.

The genes are TRBV5-1 and TRBJ1-4, with TRBD1 matching 9 bases. There are 16 residues in the CDR3. With V trimmed by 4 bases and J by 7 bases, 11 bases remained unmatched. Germline V CDR1 and CDR2: SGHRS, YFSETQ. This CDR3 is CASSLPGQGLGEKLFF. CDR3 in DNA: TGCGCCAGCAGCCTTCCGGGACAGGGCCTGGGTGAAAAACTGTTTTTT.

This rearrangement joins TRBV2 to TRBJ2-3; 10 bases agree with TRBD2. This CDR3 contains 16 residues. Germline CDR1 SNHLY, CDR2 FYNNEI. V shed 6 bases, J shed 3 bases, and the junction held 9 bases outside the gene matches. Here the CDR3 reads CASSKGSSGRTDTQYF. For the CDR3, the DNA is TGTGCCAGCAGCAAAGGGAGTAGCGGGAGGACAGATACGCAGTATTTT.

The chain carries TRBV28 and TRBJ2-5; 13 nucleotides align to TRBD2. The germline gives CDR1 MDHEN, CDR2 SYDVKM. The ends lost 5 bases at V and 2 bases at J; junction bases unmatched: 5. The CDR3 has 16 amino acids. The DNA of the CDR3 is TGTGCCAGCAGTCCCGGGACTAGCGGGACTCAAGAGACCCAGTACTTC. This encodes CASSPGTSGTQETQYF.

The rearrangement joins TRBV19 to TRBJ1-5, with a weak D call TRBD1 (5 bases). Germline values: CDR1 LNHDA, CDR2 SQIVND (reference sequence). CDR3 length equals 14 residues. V was pared by 3 bases and J by 6 bases, with 12 bases between. For the CDR3, the DNA is TGTGCCAGTAGTATTTCGTTTACAGGTCAGCCCCAGCATTTT. The encoded protein is CASSISFTGQPQHF.

Comment on this clone: Compared with germline, one end of the junction differs, possibly owing to a read error. The CDR3 here is CSSSFLANGGYGYTF. In nucleotides, the CDR3 is TGTTCCAGCAGCTTCCTGGCGAACGGGGGCTATGGCTACACCTTC. The chain uses TRBV7-9 and TRBJ1-2; D possibly corresponds to TRBD1 (5 bases). Germline assignment: CDR1 SEHNR and CDR2 FQNEAQ (reference sequence). The CDR3 covers 15 residues.

This clone occurred a few times. This chain joins TRBV4-3 and TRBJ2-2, with a tentative D call TRBD2 (5 bases). V gave up 1 base and J gave up 2 bases, with 11 bases separating them. Germline lookup yields CDR1 LGHNA and CDR2 YSLEER. CDR3 length: 16 residues. The CDR3 spells CASSQALGSNTGELFF. In nucleotides, the CDR3 is TGCGCCAGCAGCCAAGCCTTGGGGAGCAACACCGGGGAGCTGTTTTTT.

V and J are TRBV5-6 and TRBJ1-4; possibly TRBD1 for D (6 bases). V lost 4 bases and J lost 4, with 23 bases in between. Germline CDR1 and CDR2: SGHDT and YYEEEE. This CDR3 contains 18 residues. CDR3 in amino acids: CASSPKAVNRGGNEKLFF. The CDR3 coding sequence is TGTGCCAGCAGCCCCAAGGCGGTAAATCGAGGGGGTAATGAAAAACTGTTTTTT.

This rearrangement joins TRBV25-1 to TRBJ2-1; 14 bases fit TRBD2. Unmatched junction bases numbered 8, after V lost 3 bases and J lost 10 bases. CDR3 length: 16 residues. Germline V gene sequence: CDR1 MGHDK, CDR2 SYGVNS. The chain's CDR3 is CASSDPGLAGVGEQFF. For the CDR3, the DNA is TGTGCCAGCAGTGACCCGGGACTAGCGGGAGTAGGGGAGCAGTTCTTC.

The CDR3 DNA reads TGCGCCAGCAGCTCCCCCGAGAGCGGGAGTGAGTATGAGCAGTTCTTC. This translates into CASSSPESGSEYEQFF. The chain joins TRBV5-1 to TRBJ2-1; the match to TRBD2 covers 8 bases. From germline, CDR1 is SGHRS and CDR2 YFSETQ. Trimming removed 3 bases from V and 8 bases from J; junction bases left unmatched: 13. The CDR3 spans 16 residues.

The CDR3 reads CSAPGGVYGYTF. DNA for the CDR3: TGCAGCGCCCCCGGGGGGGTCTATGGCTACACCTTC. The chain combines TRBV29-1 with TRBJ1-2; TRBD1 might be the D (5 bases). There are 12 residues in the CDR3. V was cut by 7 bases and J by 4 bases, with 13 bases left in between. Germline V gene sequence: CDR1 SQVTM, CDR2 ANQGSEA.

This chain connects TRBV7-9 to TRBJ2-4; TRBD2 is a possible D gene (7 bases). The CDR3 extends over 14 amino acids. With 1 base removed from V and 5 bases from J, the gap between germline ends came to 9 bases. In germline, CDR1 is SEHNR, CDR2 FQNEAQ (reference sequence). The CDR3 DNA reads as TGTGCCAGCAGCTTAGGCGGGGGCGAAAACATTCAGTACTTC. Translation: CASSLGGGENIQYF.

V and J are TRBV6-1 and TRBJ1-1; TRBD1 matches 9 bases. With V trimmed by 7 bases and J by 1 base, 4 bases remained unmatched. CDR1 is MNHNS and CDR2 is SASEGT in the germline V gene. The CDR3 loop spans 14 amino acids. Written as DNA, the CDR3 is TGTGCCAGCATCCTGACAGGGGGGAACACTGAAGCTTTCTTT. Protein product: CASILTGGNTEAFF.

This clone was recorded a few times. The germline gene is not matched at one end of the junction; a read error may be the cause. The V call is TRBV7-9, the J call TRBJ2-5; the D gene is possibly TRBD1 (6 bases). The CDR3 is made up of 13 amino acids. Germline V gene sequence: CDR1 SEHNR, CDR2 FQNEAQ (reference sequence). This chain's CDR3 is CSSSLQGWETQYF. In nucleotides, the CDR3 is TGTTCCAGCAGCTTACAGGGTTGGGAGACCCAGTACTTC.

The V and J genes are TRBV5-4 and TRBJ2-2; no definite D call. The V gene lost 4 bases and the J gene lost 7 bases, with 8 bases spanning the gap. Germline CDR1 and CDR2: SGHNT and YYREEE (reference sequence). The CDR3 totals 12 residues. This CDR3 is CASSAAGGELFF. DNA of the CDR3: TGTGCCAGCAGCGCCGCCGGCGGGGAGCTGTTTTTT.

In this sample, this clone turned up a few times. The chain is built from TRBV7-2 and TRBJ2-2, with unresolved D. Deletions cut 1 base from V and 5 bases from J, with 11 bases between. The CDR3 has 15 amino acids. The germline gives CDR1 SGHTA, CDR2 FQGNSA. CDR3 loop: CASSLVAIETGELFF. DNA of the CDR3: TGTGCCAGCAGCTTAGTTGCCATCGAGACCGGGGAGCTGTTTTTT.

CDR3 residues: CASSEGQGEFYISYEQYF. The CDR3 DNA reads as TGTGCCAGCAGTGAAGGGCAGGGGGAATTCTATATCTCCTACGAGCAGTACTTC. The gene calls are TRBV6-1 and TRBJ2-7, with 7 bases matching TRBD1. Germline loops: CDR1 MNHNS, CDR2 SASEGT. CDR3 size: 18 residues. The junction had 12 bases not matched to a gene; V was cut back by 1 base and J by 0 bases.

The chain combines TRBV27 with TRBJ2-1; 9 positions agree with TRBD2. The CDR3 has 18 amino acids. V lost 6 bases, J lost 3 bases, and 15 bases stayed unmatched. Germline CDR1 and CDR2: MNHEY and SMNVEV (reference sequence). The CDR3 reads CASSRPTVLTSGYNEQFF. DNA of the CDR3: TGTGCCAGCAGCCGCCCGACTGTGCTGACTAGCGGCTACAATGAGCAGTTCTTC.

This clone was seen a few times. V and J are TRBV5-4 and TRBJ1-4, with 7 bases lining up with TRBD1. The CDR3 length is 16 residues. V shed 0 bases and J 8 bases; nucleotides not matched to a gene: 10. Germline V gene lookup returns CDR1 SGHNT and CDR2 YYREEE (reference sequence). The DNA of the CDR3 is TGTGCCAGCAGCTTGGGCGTACAGGGGTCGGGGGAAAAACTGTTTTTT. It yields the protein CASSLGVQGSGEKLFF.

This chain connects TRBV19 to TRBJ2-3; 10 positions agree with TRBD1. The CDR3 covers 13 residues. Germline V CDR1 and CDR2: LNHDA, SQIVND (reference sequence). The ends lost 7 bases at V and 6 bases at J; junction bases unmatched: 4. CDR3 amino acids: CASTGTGVDTQYF. For the CDR3, the DNA is TGTGCCAGTACCGGGACAGGGGTTGATACGCAGTATTTT.